This passage covers 20 T cell receptor beta chains from one sample sequenced in a study of cytomegalovirus exposure and HLA in healthy donors. Only in-frame clones appear in the TCRdb table, and some are missing; sequencing was by immunoSEQ multiplex PCR. Of about 74,000 clones listed, around 94% are singletons. Material: PBMCs. The receptors shown here come from a woman between 18 and 29 years old in good health and CMV-seropositive.

V is TRBV9 and J is TRBJ2-3; D might be TRBD2 (6 bases). V lost 0 bases, J lost 4 bases, and 12 bases lay in between. Germline CDR1 is SGDLS and CDR2 is YYNGEE. The CDR3 covers 15 residues. CDR3 nucleotide sequence: TGTGCCAGCAGCGTAGGAAGGGCGGGATCAGATACGCAGTATTTT. Translation gives CASSVGRAGSDTQYF.

This clone was observed once. The CDR3 DNA reads TGTGCCAGTAGTGAGACTACTTACAATGAGCAGTTCTTC. It is translated as CASSETTYNEQFF. The rearrangement joins TRBV19 to TRBJ2-1; a possible D gene is TRBD2 (5 bases). There are 13 residues in the CDR3. CDR1 LNHDA and CDR2 SQIVND come from the germline V gene (reference sequence). V shed 5 bases and J shed 4 bases, with 9 bases lying between them.

The J gene is TRBJ1-2, the V gene TRBV6-5, with D possibly TRBD1 on 6 matching bases. Germline loops: CDR1 MNHEY, CDR2 SVGAGI. Trimming shortened V by 5 bases and J by 6 bases, and 16 bases separated the two germline ends. This CDR3 region has 14 residues. As DNA, the CDR3 is TGTGCCAGCAGTAAACAGGGTGGAGGTAATGGCTACACCTTC. Protein: CASSKQGGGNGYTF.

The rearrangement uses TRBV6-5 and TRBJ1-5, with 9 positions matching TRBD1. The CDR3 sequence is 13 residues long. Germline V gene data show CDR1 as MNHEY and CDR2 as SVGAGI. With 8 bases clipped from V and 7 bases from J, the junction kept 6 bases outside the gene matches. CDR3 in DNA: TGTGCCAGCCGGGACAGGGTAGACCAGCCCCAGCATTTT. It translates to CASRDRVDQPQHF.

J is TRBJ2-7 and V is TRBV7-8; tentatively, D is TRBD1 (6 bases). Trimming removed 4 bases at V and 3 bases at J, with 10 bases between. Germline assignment: CDR1 SGHVS and CDR2 FQNEAQ. The CDR3 covers 13 residues. This CDR3 is CASSSGTFYEQYF. The CDR3 nucleotides are TGTGCCAGCAGCTCCGGGACATTCTACGAGCAGTACTTC.

This chain connects TRBV6-5 to TRBJ2-1, with 11 bases fitting TRBD2. The trim removed 2 bases at V and 3 bases at J, leaving 3 bases unmatched. The CDR3 runs 16 residues. CDR1 is MNHEY, CDR2 SVGAGI, per germline. The CDR3 loop reads CASSYGGTSGYNEQFF. Here the CDR3 DNA reads TGTGCCAGCAGTTACGGGGGGACTAGCGGCTACAATGAGCAGTTCTTC.

In DNA, the CDR3 is TGCAGCGGGGGGGGGACAGGGTTGGAGACCCAGTACTTC. Protein sequence: CSGGGTGLETQYF. This chain uses TRBV29-1 with TRBJ2-5; 9 bases match TRBD1. The trim removed 7 bases at V and 5 bases at J, leaving 8 bases unmatched. The germline V gene has CDR1 SQVTM and CDR2 ANQGSEA. CDR3 length: 13 amino acids.

The V gene is TRBV29-1, the J gene TRBJ2-3; D might be TRBD2 (6 bases). Trimming took 6 bases from V and 4 from J, leaving 14 bases between them. This CDR3 has 13 amino acids. Germline V CDR1 and CDR2: SQVTM, ANQGSEA. The CDR3 coding sequence is TGCAGCGTGACCCTAGCTAGCGCAGATACGCAGTATTTT. It translates to CSVTLASADTQYF.

This chain joins TRBV5-1 and TRBJ2-7, with 10 positions matching TRBD2. V gave up 4 bases and J gave up 3 bases; unmatched junction bases: 7. The CDR3 runs to 15 residues. Looked up from germline, CDR1 is SGHRS and CDR2 is YFSETQ. CDR3 sequence: CASSLWTSGLYEQYF. The CDR3 DNA reads as TGCGCCAGCAGCCTCTGGACTAGCGGACTCTACGAGCAGTACTTC.

This chain uses TRBV7-9 with TRBJ1-1; 10 bases match TRBD1. Unmatched junction bases numbered 8, after V lost 4 bases and J lost 6 bases. Germline assignment: CDR1 SEHNR and CDR2 FQNEAQ (reference sequence). The length of the CDR3 is 15 residues. In DNA form, the CDR3 reads TGTGCCAGCAGCTCCGTCGGGACAGGGGTTCCTGAAGCTTTCTTT. This encodes CASSSVGTGVPEAFF.

This rearrangement joins TRBV4-1 to TRBJ1-2; 7 nucleotides align to TRBD1. Germline assignment: CDR1 MGHRA and CDR2 YSYEKL. CDR3 length: 16 residues. J lost 8 bases, V lost 1 base, and 13 bases had no gene match. CDR3 bases: TGCGCCAGCAGCCAAGTCGGGGCCACAGGGGTAAGGGGCTACACCTTC. The encoded protein is CASSQVGATGVRGYTF.

This chain uses TRBV4-1 with TRBJ2-7; D might be TRBD2 (5 bases). In germline, CDR1 is MGHRA, CDR2 YSYEKL. The V gene lost 3 bases and the J gene lost 3 bases, with 12 bases spanning the gap. This CDR3 has 14 amino acids. CDR3 nucleotide sequence: TGCGCCAGCAGCCAGGAACGGACTCTCTACGAGCAGTACTTC. As protein: CASSQERTLYEQYF.

CDR3 sequence: CASSAGQGASYNYGYTF. In DNA, the CDR3 is TGTGCCAGCAGCGCCGGACAGGGGGCGAGTTATAACTATGGCTACACCTTC. This chain connects TRBV7-9 to TRBJ1-2, with TRBD1 matching 11 bases. The V gene end was trimmed by 5 bases and the J gene end by 1 base; junction bases not matched to a gene: 9. The CDR3 contains 17 residues. Germline V gene sequence: CDR1 SEHNR, CDR2 FQNEAQ (reference sequence). The full variable domain, in which reference TRBV7-9 and TRBJ1-2 provide the parts outside the CDR3, is DTGVSQNPRHKITKRGQNVTFRCDPISEHNRLYWYRQTLGQGPEFLTYFQNEAQLEKSRLLSDRFSAERPKGSFSTLEIQRTEQGDSAMYLCASSAGQGASYNYGYTFGSGTRLTVV.

The chain employs TRBV15 and TRBJ2-6; D may be TRBD2 (6 bases). Trimming shortened V by 0 bases and J by 4 bases, and 13 bases separated the two germline ends. This CDR3 contains 17 residues. Germline CDR1 is LNHNV and CDR2 is YYDKDF (reference sequence). The CDR3 region is CATSRDSGDPGANVLTF. The CDR3 DNA reads as TGTGCCACCAGCAGAGATTCGGGGGACCCAGGGGCCAACGTCCTGACTTTC. Together with reference TRBV15 and TRBJ2-6, the CDR3 gives the full variable domain: DAMVIQNPRYQVTQFGKPVTLSCSQTLNHNVMYWYQQKSSQAPKLLFHYYDKDFNNEADTPDNFQSRRPNTSFCFLDIRSPGLGDTAMYLCATSRDSGDPGANVLTFGAGSRLTVL.

The chain joins TRBV4-1 to TRBJ1-1, with 7 nucleotides matching TRBD1. V was pared by 3 bases and J by 4 bases, with 8 bases of the junction left unmatched. CDR1 is MGHRA, CDR2 YSYEKL, per germline. The CDR3 runs 15 residues. The CDR3 sequence is CASSHNNRGLTEAFF. CDR3 nucleotide sequence: TGCGCCAGCAGCCACAACAACAGGGGACTCACTGAAGCTTTCTTT.

This chain joins TRBV6-1 and TRBJ1-2, with unresolved D. V gave up 2 bases and J gave up 2 bases, with 6 bases separating them. Germline V gene data show CDR1 as MNHNS and CDR2 as SASEGT. The CDR3 runs to 13 residues. The CDR3 loop reads CASSERGNYGYTF. DNA for the CDR3: TGTGCCAGCAGTGAAAGAGGGAACTATGGCTACACCTTC.

This chain uses TRBV2 with TRBJ2-1; D call uncertain. The germline V gene has CDR1 SNHLY and CDR2 FYNNEI. Trimming shortened V by 3 bases and J by 12 bases, and 12 bases separated the two germline ends. The CDR3 contains 12 residues. The CDR3 region is CASSDIIRRQFF. The CDR3 nucleotides read TGTGCCAGCAGTGATATTATACGTAGGCAGTTCTTC.

The rearrangement links TRBV6-5 to TRBJ2-7; 10 nucleotides match TRBD2. The CDR3 runs 14 residues. Germline V gene data show CDR1 as MNHEY and CDR2 as SVGAGI. The ends lost 5 bases at V and 3 bases at J; junction bases unmatched: 4. The DNA for the CDR3 is TGTGCCAGCAGTCTAGCGGGAGCTGACTACGAGCAGTACTTC. Its translation: CASSLAGADYEQYF.

The CDR3 sequence is CASSLTPTGGQGSYGYTF. The CDR3 DNA sequence: TGTGCCAGCTCACTTACCCCTACGGGGGGACAGGGTTCATATGGCTACACCTTC. The chain combines TRBV18 with TRBJ1-2, with 9 bases aligning to TRBD1. This CDR3 comprises 18 residues. CDR1 and CDR2 (germline): KGHSH, LQKENI. The trim removed 4 bases at V and 5 bases at J, leaving 17 bases unmatched. Complete variable domain (other parts from reference TRBV18 and TRBJ1-2): NAGVMQNPRHLVRRRGQEARLRCSPMKGHSHVYWYRQLPEEGLKFMVYLQKENIIDESGMPKERFSAEFPKEGPSILRIQQVVRGDSAAYFCASSLTPTGGQGSYGYTFGSGTRLTVV.

This clone was seen just once. The chain is built from TRBV11-2 and TRBJ2-5; TRBD2 aligns across 9 bases. The CDR3 totals 19 residues. Unmatched junction bases numbered 17, after V lost 0 bases and J lost 6 bases. Germline V gives CDR1 SGHAT, CDR2 FQNNGV. CDR3 region: CASSLEGRLSVAGAKTQYF. The CDR3 nucleotides read TGTGCCAGCAGCTTAGAAGGGCGACTTAGCGTAGCGGGGGCCAAGACCCAGTACTTC.